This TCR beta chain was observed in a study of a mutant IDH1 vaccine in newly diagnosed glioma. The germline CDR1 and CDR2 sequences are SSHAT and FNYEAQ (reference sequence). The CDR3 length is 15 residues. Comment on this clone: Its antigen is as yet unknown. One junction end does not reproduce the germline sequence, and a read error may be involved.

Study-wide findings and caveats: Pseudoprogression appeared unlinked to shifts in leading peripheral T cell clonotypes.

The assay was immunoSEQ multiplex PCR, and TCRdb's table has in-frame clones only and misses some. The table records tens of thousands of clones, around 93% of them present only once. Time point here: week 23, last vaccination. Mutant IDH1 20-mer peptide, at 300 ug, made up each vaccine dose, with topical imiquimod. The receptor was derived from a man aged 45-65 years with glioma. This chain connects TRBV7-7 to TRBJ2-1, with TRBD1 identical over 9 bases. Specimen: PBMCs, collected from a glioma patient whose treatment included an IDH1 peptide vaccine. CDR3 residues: CASSAGTGTHNEQFF. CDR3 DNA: TGTGCTAGCAGCGCCGGGACAGGGACCCACAATGAGCAGTTCTTC.